This TCR beta chain was retrieved from a study of cytomegalovirus exposure and HLA in healthy donors. Each donor's status was that of a healthy bone marrow donor. From germline, CDR1 is SGHTA and CDR2 FQGNSA. V was shortened by 5 bases and J by 1 base, with 11 bases between the two germline ends. The CDR3 has 14 amino acids. Details on this clone: The antigen is not known.

Study-level findings and limits: In a later analysis, across HLA loci, associated TCR counts were highest for DRB1, lowest for HLA-C. It was reported that TCR beta sequences correctly inferred the HLA-A and HLA-B alleles for most subjects.

This PCR relied on a set of 60 Vbeta primers and 13 Jbeta primers. Original methodology: Roughly 80 million unique TCR beta chains, roughly 11 million of them shared, were counted by a later analysis. TCRdb keeps only in-frame clones here, not all; method: immunoSEQ multiplex PCR. The V and J calls and clone size come from that table; D and trimming were worked out from the DNA. The sample lists under 200,000 clones; about three quarters were seen once. This TCR derives from a man younger than 35 in good health and CMV-seronegative. Sequencing was done on a sample of PBMCs. V gene TRBV7-2 combines with J gene TRBJ2-5; D remains unclear. The chain's CDR3 is CASSPRGRQETQYF. CDR3 DNA: TGTGCCAGCAGCCCCCGAGGCCGCCAAGAGACCCAGTACTTC.